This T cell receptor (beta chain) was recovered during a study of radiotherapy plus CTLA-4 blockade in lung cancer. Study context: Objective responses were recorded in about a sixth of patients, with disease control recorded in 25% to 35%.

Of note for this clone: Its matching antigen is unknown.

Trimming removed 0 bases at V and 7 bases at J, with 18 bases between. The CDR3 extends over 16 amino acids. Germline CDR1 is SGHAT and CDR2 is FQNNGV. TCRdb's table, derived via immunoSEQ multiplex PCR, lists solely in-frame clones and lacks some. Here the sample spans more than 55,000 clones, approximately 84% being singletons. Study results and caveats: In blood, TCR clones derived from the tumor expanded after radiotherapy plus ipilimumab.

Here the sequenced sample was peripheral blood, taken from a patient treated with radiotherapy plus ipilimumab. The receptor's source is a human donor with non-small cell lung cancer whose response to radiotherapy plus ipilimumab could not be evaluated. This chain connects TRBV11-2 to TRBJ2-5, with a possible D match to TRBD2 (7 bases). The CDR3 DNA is TGTGCCAGCAGCTTAGATAGCGGCAGGGGCGGGGGGACCCAGTACTTC. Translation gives CASSLDSGRGGGTQYF. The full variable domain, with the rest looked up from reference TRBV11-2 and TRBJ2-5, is EAGVAQSPRYKIIEKRQSVAFWCNPISGHATLYWYQQILGQGPKLLIQFQNNGVVDDSQLPKDRFSAERLKGVDSTLKIQPAKLEDSAVYLCASSLDSGRGGGTQYFGPGTRLLVL.